This T cell receptor beta chain was sequenced during a study of cytomegalovirus exposure and HLA in healthy donors. V lost 2 bases, J lost 5 bases, and 12 bases lay in between. Germline CDR1 SGHRS, CDR2 YFSETQ. The CDR3 runs 14 residues. Study-wide results and limits: As a later analysis showed, a missense DCLRE1C variant was linked to trimming of TCR beta V- and J-genes.

The primer mix had 60 Vbeta and 13 Jbeta primers. The method was immunoSEQ multiplex PCR; TCRdb's version includes in-frame clones alone and lacks a portion of them. The data hold 35,000 to 40,000 clones, with around 53% observed a single time. Concerning this clone: Its specificity is unknown.

Sequenced sample: PBMCs. This sequence joins TRBV5-1 and TRBJ2-3, with D possibly TRBD1 on 6 matching bases. The clonotype originates from a woman in her thirties or forties in good health and CMV-seropositive. This CDR3 is CASSFQGQIDTQYF. CDR3 in DNA: TGCGCCAGCAGCTTCCAGGGGCAAATAGATACGCAGTATTTT.